One and the same sample provided the 20 T cell receptor beta chains below, sequenced in a study of shared clonotypes between healthy human individuals (dated by TCRdb to the early 2020s). The library relied on the immunoSEQ multiplex PCR assay. TCRdb obtained this table from immuneACCESS and retained in-frame rearrangements with V and J assigned. These tables miss some clones; where compared with another copy, unresolved V genes account for less than half of the shortfall, and the remainder is unexplained. In this sample the table shows roughly 500,000 clones, around 96% of which occur a single time. The ten largest account for around 0.066% of the sample. Sequenced input: naive CD4+ T cells sorted from blood. Taken with the paper, the label for cell subset or site translates to: CD45RA+ positively selected. These receptors were taken from a woman aged 30 to 39 in good health.

The chain joins TRBV19 to TRBJ2-2, with TRBD1 as a possible D gene (5 bases). V dropped 4 bases and J dropped 4 bases, with 10 bases sitting between them. Germline assignment: CDR1 LNHDA and CDR2 SQIVND (reference sequence). The CDR3 spans 14 residues. The CDR3 sequence is CASSNPTVTGELFF. The CDR3, as DNA: TGTGCCAGTAGTAACCCGACAGTCACCGGGGAGCTGTTTTTT.

V and J are TRBV13 and TRBJ2-5; TRBD1 matches 10 bases. V was pared by 2 bases and J by 1 base, with 4 bases of the junction left unmatched. Germline CDR1 is PRHDT and CDR2 is FYEKMQ (reference sequence). The CDR3 has 16 residues. The CDR3 reads CASSLRRDRGQETQYF. In DNA, the CDR3 is TGTGCCAGCAGCTTAAGGCGGGACAGGGGCCAAGAGACCCAGTACTTC.

V and J are TRBV7-9 and TRBJ1-5, with 9 nucleotides matching TRBD1. Germline-derived CDR1 and CDR2 are SEHNR and FQNEAQ (reference sequence). Trimming took 1 base from V and 5 from J; bases not matched to a gene: 9. This CDR3 region has 17 residues. The CDR3 loop reads CASSLDPPGQGHQPQHF. DNA of the CDR3: TGTGCCAGCAGCTTAGACCCCCCGGGACAGGGTCATCAGCCCCAGCATTTT.

This clone was observed a single time. The chain recombines TRBV5-4 with TRBJ2-3; 8 nucleotides match TRBD1. Germline V lookup: CDR1 SGHNT, CDR2 YYREEE (reference sequence). This CDR3 contains 15 residues. V lost 1 base and J lost 3; bases outside the gene matches: 4. The CDR3 protein is CASSLQGAGTDTQYF. The CDR3 region has the DNA TGTGCCAGCAGCTTGCAGGGGGCTGGAACAGATACGCAGTATTTT.

The DNA of the CDR3 is TGTGCCAGCAGGACCGATTTTTCGCCCTACGAGCAGTACTTC. Its translation: CASRTDFSPYEQYF. The gene calls are TRBV6-1 and TRBJ2-7; D remains unclear. Germline V gene data show CDR1 as MNHNS and CDR2 as SASEGT. Trimming took 6 bases from V and 2 from J, leaving 14 bases between them. The CDR3 covers 14 residues.

The V gene is TRBV7-9, the J gene TRBJ2-1; D gene ambiguous. This CDR3 region has 11 residues. V lost 2 bases, J lost 7 bases, and 3 bases lay in between. The germline V gene has CDR1 SEHNR and CDR2 FQNEAQ (reference sequence). This CDR3 reads CASSLLNEQFF. DNA of the CDR3: TGTGCCAGCAGCTTACTTAATGAGCAGTTCTTC.

The chain recombines TRBV9 with TRBJ2-2; D is perhaps TRBD2 (6 bases). Trimming stripped 4 bases from V and 6 bases from J, with 10 bases between. The CDR3 contains 13 residues. Germline V CDR1 and CDR2: SGDLS, YYNGEE. The CDR3 region has the DNA TGTGCCAGCAGCCCCGGGGGTTCCGGGGAGCTGTTTTTT. Translated, it gives CASSPGGSGELFF.

J is TRBJ1-3 and V is TRBV7-2, with 7 bases aligning to TRBD1. Per germline, CDR1 SGHTA and CDR2 FQGNSA. The CDR3 has 15 residues. The V segment lost 5 bases and the J segment 3 bases; nucleotides outside the gene matches: 7. The CDR3 bases are TGTGCCAGCAGCGTAACGACAGGGTATGGAAACACCATATATTTT. It specifies CASSVTTGYGNTIYF. The full variable domain, rest sourced from reference TRBV7-2 and TRBJ1-3, is GAGVSQSPSNKVTEKGKDVELRCDPISGHTALYWYRQSLGQGLEFLIYFQGNSAPDKSGLPSDRFSAERTGGSVSTLTIQRTQQEDSAVYLCASSVTTGYGNTIYFGEGSWLTVV.

The chain has TRBV7-2 and TRBJ2-1; 9 positions match TRBD1. Losses at the gene ends were 0 bases for V and 8 bases for J; bases not matched to a gene: 5. Looked up from germline, CDR1 is SGHTA and CDR2 is FQGNSA. The CDR3 length is 15 residues. As DNA, the CDR3 is TGTGCCAGCAGCTTAGCCGGGACAGGGCCGCATGAGCAGTTCTTC. This sequence encodes CASSLAGTGPHEQFF.

This chain links TRBV5-6 with TRBJ2-3; maybe TRBD1 (5 bases). The CDR3 is 14 amino acids. Germline V gene lookup returns CDR1 SGHDT and CDR2 YYEEEE. V lost 2 bases, J lost 3 bases, and 10 bases lay in between. The CDR3 reads CASSLGVGTDTQYF. In DNA, the CDR3 is TGTGCCAGCAGCTTAGGGGTAGGAACAGATACGCAGTATTTT.

V and J are TRBV28 and TRBJ1-2, with 9 bases matching TRBD1. This CDR3 spans 15 amino acids. From germline, CDR1 is MDHEN and CDR2 SYDVKM. V was clipped by 4 bases and J by 4 bases; unmatched bases: 7. CDR3 in amino acids: CASSSGQGSPYGYTF. The DNA of the CDR3 is TGTGCCAGCAGTTCGGGACAGGGTTCGCCCTATGGCTACACCTTC.

Regarding this clone: Within the sample, other DNA sequences also encode this same CDR3. V gene TRBV30 combines with J gene TRBJ1-1; no definite D call. V was shortened by 0 bases and J by 5 bases, with 4 bases between the two germline ends. The CDR3 contains 11 residues. Per germline, CDR1 GTSNPN and CDR2 SVGIG (reference sequence). CDR3: CAWSVSTEAFF. CDR3 DNA sequence: TGTGCCTGGAGTGTGAGTACTGAAGCTTTCTTT.

V is TRBV19 and J is TRBJ2-3; 11 nucleotides match TRBD2. Germline trimming cut 3 bases from V and 7 bases from J; bases unmatched to any gene: 6. Germline V gene sequence: CDR1 LNHDA, CDR2 SQIVND (reference sequence). This CDR3 contains 15 residues. Written as DNA, the CDR3 is TGTGCCAGTAGTATGGTAGCGGGAGGGCCAAATACGCAGTATTTT. Translating gives CASSMVAGGPNTQYF.

The chain employs TRBV4-1 and TRBJ1-5, with D perhaps TRBD1 (5 bases). Trimming removed 0 bases from V and 7 bases from J, with 13 bases in between. Germline loops: CDR1 MGHRA, CDR2 YSYEKL. The CDR3 contains 15 residues. The CDR3 DNA follows: TGCGCCAGCAGCCAAGATTGGGGGGTTGGACAGCCCCAGCATTTT. Its protein is CASSQDWGVGQPQHF.

The chain couples TRBV5-8 to TRBJ2-5, with D perhaps TRBD1 (5 bases). Germline lookup yields CDR1 SGHTS and CDR2 YDEGEE. V lost 0 bases and J 3 bases, leaving 18 bases between the germline ends. The CDR3 is 17 residues long. CDR3 in DNA: TGTGCCAGCAGCTTGGTTGGGGCTGGGGCGGCCAAAGAGACCCAGTACTTC. This gives the protein CASSLVGAGAAKETQYF.

The CDR3 sequence is CASSDAPGLYNEQFF. The CDR3 coding sequence is TGTGCCAGCAGCGACGCCCCGGGACTATACAATGAGCAGTTCTTC. The J gene is TRBJ2-1, the V gene TRBV11-2; 7 positions match TRBD2. Germline V gene data show CDR1 as SGHAT and CDR2 as FQNNGV. Trimming removed 5 bases from V and 4 bases from J; junction bases left unmatched: 8. The CDR3 totals 15 residues.

The chain has TRBV7-7 and TRBJ2-1, with 9 bases fitting TRBD2. The V gene end was trimmed by 6 bases and the J gene end by 0 bases; junction bases not matched to a gene: 3. This CDR3 is built from 15 residues. The V gene's germline CDR1 is SSHAT and CDR2 FNYEAQ (reference sequence). Here the CDR3 reads CASSRSGSSYNEQFF. As DNA, the CDR3 is TGTGCCAGCAGTCGTAGCGGGAGCTCCTACAATGAGCAGTTCTTC.

The chain has TRBV28 and TRBJ1-2, with 7 bases lining up with TRBD1. The V gene's germline CDR1 is MDHEN and CDR2 SYDVKM. Losses at the gene ends were 7 bases for V and 7 bases for J; bases not matched to a gene: 15. CDR3 length equals 15 residues. The CDR3 sequence: CASNFGTTGVSGYTF. CDR3 nucleotide sequence: TGTGCCAGCAACTTCGGCACAACAGGGGTTAGTGGCTACACCTTC.

The V call is TRBV15, the J call TRBJ2-7, with D unclear. The CDR3 spans 14 residues. Trimming removed 0 bases from V and 4 bases from J, with 10 bases in between. Germline CDR1 LNHNV, CDR2 YYDKDF (reference sequence). CDR3 sequence (DNA): TGTGCCACCAGCAGAGATAATGGTGATTACGAGCAGTACTTC. Amino acid sequence: CATSRDNGDYEQYF. The whole variable domain, remainder taken from reference TRBV15 and TRBJ2-7, is DAMVIQNPRYQVTQFGKPVTLSCSQTLNHNVMYWYQQKSSQAPKLLFHYYDKDFNNEADTPDNFQSRRPNTSFCFLDIRSPGLGDTAMYLCATSRDNGDYEQYFGPGTRLTVT.

The V call is TRBV27, the J call TRBJ2-4; maybe TRBD2 (6 bases). The V end was cut by 2 bases, the J end by 0 bases, with 11 bases between. This CDR3 comprises 16 residues. Per germline, CDR1 MNHEY and CDR2 SMNVEV (reference sequence). The CDR3 DNA follows: TGTGCCAGCAGTTTAGGACCGGGACTAGCCAAAAACATTCAGTACTTC. Translated: CASSLGPGLAKNIQYF.